The rows below give T cell receptor beta chains drawn from one sample of a study of shared clonotypes between healthy human individuals. The protocol was immunoSEQ multiplex PCR, while the TCRdb copy is restricted to in-frame clones and leaves out a portion. The data contain 2 million to 3 million clones, approximately 93% of them singletons. The specimen sequenced was naive CD4+ T cells from PBMCs. The receptor set was obtained from a man younger than 35 in good health. Some clones in this sample may be carry-over from other donors' samples. Each CDR3 is given with its conserved first and last residue. The D gene is left open where the match is weak. Only some rows state a clone size, as once, few, many or a class for expanded clones.

j_call d_call clone_size v_call cdr3_nt cdr3_aa
TRBJ2-7 . . TRBV4-1 TGCGCCAGCAGCCAAGAAAGGGGAGTAGTCTACGAGCAGTACTTC CASSQERGVVYEQYF
TRBJ2-7 . . TRBV5-5 TGTGCCAGCAGCTTGGCTGGCCTGGCCACCTACGAGCAGTACTTC CASSLAGLATYEQYF
TRBJ1-1 . . TRBV5-8 TGTGCCAGCAGCTGGCGGGGAGGGAACACTGAAGCTTTCTTT CASSWRGGNTEAFF
TRBJ1-2 . . TRBV27 TGTGCCAGCAAACAGGGTAGAAAAGTCCCGTATGGCTACACCTTC CASKQGRKVPYGYTF
TRBJ2-5 . . TRBV19 TGTGCCAGTAGTATAGATGGCGGGCTGGGAGAGACCCAGTACTTC CASSIDGGLGETQYF
TRBJ1-1 . few TRBV6-4 TGTGCCAGCAGGGGCGCGACTAATGGGGTCGCTTTCTTT CASRGATNGVAFF
TRBJ1-4 TRBD1 . TRBV5-8 TGTGCCAGCAGCCCGAGAGACAGGGTTGCTGAAAAACTGTTTTTT CASSPRDRVAEKLFF
TRBJ2-2 TRBD2 . TRBV5-4 TGTGCCAGCAGCCTTAGCGGGAGGGCCGGGGAGCTGTTTTTT CASSLSGRAGELFF
TRBJ2-1 . . TRBV5-1 TGCGCCAGCAGCTTGGGATCCGGGGCCCCCAATGAGCAGTTCTTC CASSLGSGAPNEQFF
TRBJ2-1 . . TRBV7-9 TGTGCCAGCAGCTACAGCATTGAGCAGTTCTTC CASSYSIEQFF
TRBJ2-5 TRBD1 . TRBV7-9 TGTGCCAGCAGCCGCAGGACAGGGGGAGAGACCCAGTACTTC CASSRRTGGETQYF
TRBJ2-1 . . TRBV6-1 TGTGCCAGCATCAAGGGGACCTCCTACAATGAGCAGTTCTTC CASIKGTSYNEQFF
TRBJ2-7 TRBD2 . TRBV5-4 TGTGCCAGCAGCGTCCTCTGGGGAGGGAGTAGCGAGCAGTACTTC CASSVLWGGSSEQYF
TRBJ2-3 . . TRBV11-2 TGTGCCAGCAGCTGGACCTTGGGCACAGATACGCAGTATTTT CASSWTLGTDTQYF
TRBJ2-5 TRBD2 . TRBV5-3 TGTGCCAGAAGCTTAATAGCGGGAGATCCCGAGACCCAGTACTTC CARSLIAGDPETQYF
TRBJ1-3 . . TRBV2 TGTGCCAGCAGTGAATTTGGCAGGGACTCTGGAAACACCATATATTTT CASSEFGRDSGNTIYF
TRBJ2-1 . . TRBV7-3 TGTGCCAGCAGCTTAAGCCAGAATGAGCAGTTCTTC CASSLSQNEQFF
TRBJ1-5 . . TRBV6-1 TGTGCCAGCAGTGATCCTCAGGGCCGTCGCCCCCAGCATTTT CASSDPQGRRPQHF